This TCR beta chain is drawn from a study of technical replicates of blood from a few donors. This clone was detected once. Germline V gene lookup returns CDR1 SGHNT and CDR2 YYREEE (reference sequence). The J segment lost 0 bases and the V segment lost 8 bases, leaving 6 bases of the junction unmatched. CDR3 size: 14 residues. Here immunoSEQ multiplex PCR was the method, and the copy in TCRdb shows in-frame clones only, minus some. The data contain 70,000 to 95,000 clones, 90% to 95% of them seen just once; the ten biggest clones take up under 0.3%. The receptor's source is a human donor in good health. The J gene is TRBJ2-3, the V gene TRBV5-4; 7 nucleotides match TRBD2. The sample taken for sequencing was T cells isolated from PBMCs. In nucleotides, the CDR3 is TGTGCCAGTCGCATAGCGGGTAGCACAGATACGCAGTATTTT. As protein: CASRIAGSTDTQYF.